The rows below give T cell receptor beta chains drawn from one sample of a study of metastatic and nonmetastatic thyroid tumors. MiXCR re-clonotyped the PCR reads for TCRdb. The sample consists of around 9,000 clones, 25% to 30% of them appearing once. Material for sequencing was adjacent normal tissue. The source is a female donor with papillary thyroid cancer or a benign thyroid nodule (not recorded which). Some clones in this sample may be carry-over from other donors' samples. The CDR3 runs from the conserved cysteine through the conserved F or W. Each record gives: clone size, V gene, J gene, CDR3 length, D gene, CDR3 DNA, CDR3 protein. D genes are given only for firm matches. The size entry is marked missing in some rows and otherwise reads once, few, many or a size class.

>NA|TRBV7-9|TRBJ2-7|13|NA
TGTGCCAGCAGCAGACAGGATTTCTACGAGCAGTACTTC
CASSRQDFYEQYF
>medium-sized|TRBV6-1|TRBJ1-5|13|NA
TGTGCCAGCAGTGAAGGCCTCAATCAGCCCCAGCATTTT
CASSEGLNQPQHF
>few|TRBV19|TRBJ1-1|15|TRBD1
TGTGCCGTGCGTCACCTTGGACAGGGTTACACTGAAGCTTTCTTT
CAVRHLGQGYTEAFF
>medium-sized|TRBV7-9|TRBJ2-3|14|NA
TGTGCCAGCTTGGGACCCTCGAACCCAGATACGCAGTATTTT
CASLGPSNPDTQYF
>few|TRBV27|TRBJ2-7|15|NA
TGTGCCAGCAGTTTATCAACGGGCGGTGGATTCGAGCAGTACTTC
CASSLSTGGGFEQYF
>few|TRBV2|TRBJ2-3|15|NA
TGTGCCAGCATTCGGGATTTTGGAAGCACAGATACGCAGTATTTT
CASIRDFGSTDTQYF
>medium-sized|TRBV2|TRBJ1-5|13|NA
TGTGCCAGCAGTAGGGACGGTTATCAGCCCCAGCATTTT
CASSRDGYQPQHF
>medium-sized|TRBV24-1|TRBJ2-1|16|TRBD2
TGTGCCACCAGAGGGACTAGCGGGGAACCAATTAATGAGCAGTTCTTC
CATRGTSGEPINEQFF
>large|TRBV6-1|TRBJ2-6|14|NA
TGTGCCGCGGGGCTTCACTCTGGGGCCAACGTCCTGACTTTC
CAAGLHSGANVLTF
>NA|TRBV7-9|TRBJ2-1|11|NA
TGTGCCAGCGGCGCTTCTCAGGGGTCTTTCTTC
CASGASQGSFF
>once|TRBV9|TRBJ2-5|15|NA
TGTGCCAGCAGCGTACAGGGTATAATTGAAGAGACCCAGTACTTC
CASSVQGIIEETQYF
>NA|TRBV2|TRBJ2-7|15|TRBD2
TGTGCCAGCAGTGAAACCGGGACTAGGTCGTACGAGCAGTACTTC
CASSETGTRSYEQYF
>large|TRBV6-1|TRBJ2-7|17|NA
TGTGCCAGCAGTGAAGCAATGGGATGGAGGGCCTCCTACGAGCAGTACTTC
CASSEAMGWRASYEQYF
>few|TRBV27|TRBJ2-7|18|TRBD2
TGTGCCAGCAGTACCCGACTAGCGGGAGGGAAGGGGTCCTACGAGCAGTACTTC
CASSTRLAGGKGSYEQYF
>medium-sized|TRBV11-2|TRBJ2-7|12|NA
TGTGCCAGCAGCTTAGACCGCTACGAGCAGTACTTC
CASSLDRYEQYF
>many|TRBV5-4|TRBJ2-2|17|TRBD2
TGTGCCAGCAGCCTTGGACTAGCGGGAGATGGCACCGGGGAGCTGTTTTTT
CASSLGLAGDGTGELFF
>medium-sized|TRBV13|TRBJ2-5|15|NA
TGTGCCAGCAGCTTAGAAGGAGAAGACCAAGAGACCCAGTACTTC
CASSLEGEDQETQYF
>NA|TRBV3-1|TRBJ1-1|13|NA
TGTGCCAGCAGCCAGGGAACCGGGATTCAAGCTTTCTTT
CASSQGTGIQAFF
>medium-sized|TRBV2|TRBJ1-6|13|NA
TGTGCCAGCAGTGTCAACAACCTAGATCCCCTCCACTTT
CASSVNNLDPLHF
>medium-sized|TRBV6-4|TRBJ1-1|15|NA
TGTGCCAGCAGTGAGATGGCAGGGTGGGTCACTGAAGCTTTCTTT
CASSEMAGWVTEAFF
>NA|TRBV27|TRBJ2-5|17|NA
TGTGCCAGCAGTTTATCGATTAAAGGCGGGTTCCAAGAGACCCAGTACTTC
CASSLSIKGGFQETQYF
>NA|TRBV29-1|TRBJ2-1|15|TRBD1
TGCAGCACCACCGGGACAGGGAGGGTTGGAAGTGAGCAGTTCTTC
CSTTGTGRVGSEQFF
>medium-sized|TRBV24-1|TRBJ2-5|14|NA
TGTGCCACCAGTGATTGGGACGGCAAAGAGACCCAGTACTTC
CATSDWDGKETQYF
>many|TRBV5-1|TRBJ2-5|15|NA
TGCGCCAGCAGCTTCGGCGGATCGATACAAGAGACCCAGTACTTC
CASSFGGSIQETQYF
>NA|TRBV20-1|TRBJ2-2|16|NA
TGCAGTGCTAGAGGGACTATCGGGGGTGACACCGGGGAGCTGTTTTTT
CSARGTIGGDTGELFF
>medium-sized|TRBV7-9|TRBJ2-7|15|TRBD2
TGTGCCAGCAGCTTAGATACTAGCGGCGGCTACGAGCAGTACTTC
CASSLDTSGGYEQYF
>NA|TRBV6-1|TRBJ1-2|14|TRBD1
TGTGCCAGCAGTCGGGACAGTTTCCCCTATGGCTACACCTTC
CASSRDSFPYGYTF
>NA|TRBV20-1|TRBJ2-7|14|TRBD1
TGCAGTGCTAGACGCCGGGACAGCTCCTACGAGCAGTACTTC
CSARRRDSSYEQYF
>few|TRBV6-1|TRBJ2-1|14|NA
TGTGCCAGCAGCTACCACGAGGGCTCCAATGAGCAGTTCTTC
CASSYHEGSNEQFF
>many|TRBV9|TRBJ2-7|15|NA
TGTGCCAGCAGCGTAGATATAGCCGGGGGCTACGAGCAGTACTTC
CASSVDIAGGYEQYF
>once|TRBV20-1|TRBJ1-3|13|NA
TGCAGTGCTATGGCGTTTGTAGGAAACACCATATATTTT
CSAMAFVGNTIYF
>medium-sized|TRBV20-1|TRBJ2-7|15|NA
TGCAGTGCTAGAGGGGGCCGACTAGACTCCTACGAGCAGTACTTC
CSARGGRLDSYEQYF
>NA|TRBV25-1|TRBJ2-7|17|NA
TGTGCCAGCAGTACTCTCTGGACGCCCGAAGGCTCCTACGAGCAGTACTTC
CASSTLWTPEGSYEQYF
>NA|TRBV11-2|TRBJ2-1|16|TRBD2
TGTGCCAGCACACGCGGACTAGCGGGAGACTACAATGAGCAGTTCTTC
CASTRGLAGDYNEQFF
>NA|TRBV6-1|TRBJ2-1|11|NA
TGTGCCAGCACCAGCCCCAGGGAGCAGTTCTTC
CASTSPREQFF
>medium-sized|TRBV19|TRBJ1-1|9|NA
TGTGCCGGTGGCACTGAAGCTTTCTTT
CAGGTEAFF
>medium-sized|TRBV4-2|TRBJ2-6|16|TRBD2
TGTGCCAGCAGCCCGACTAGCAGCTCTGGGGCCAACGTCCTGACTTTC
CASSPTSSSGANVLTF
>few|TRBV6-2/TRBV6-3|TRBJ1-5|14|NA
TGTGCCAGCAGTTACGGGAAGGGGTGGCAGCCCCAGCATTTT
CASSYGKGWQPQHF
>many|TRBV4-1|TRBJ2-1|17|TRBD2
TGCGCCAGCAGCCAAGTCCGCACGGGACTAGCGGCCGATGAGCAGTTCTTC
CASSQVRTGLAADEQFF
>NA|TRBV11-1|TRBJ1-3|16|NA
TGTGCCAGCAGCTTAGGGACAGCAAGCTCTGGAAACACCATATATTTT
CASSLGTASSGNTIYF
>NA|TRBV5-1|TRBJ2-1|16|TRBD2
TGCGCCAGCAGCTTGGGGACTAGCGGGGGAGACAATGAGCAGTTCTTC
CASSLGTSGGDNEQFF
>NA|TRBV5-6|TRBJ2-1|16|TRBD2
TGTGCCAGCAGCTTTCTTACTAGCGGGAGATACAATGAGCAGTTCTTC
CASSFLTSGRYNEQFF